This TCR beta chain was captured by sequencing in a study of T-cell reconstitution after alpha-beta-depleted transplantation in children. Study-wide findings and caveats: The authors attributed T-cell counts and diversity one year after transplant mostly to newly produced T cells. TCRbeta diversity was high at day 60 in some patients (a result of surviving recipient T cells and thymic progenitors). There were reportedly several hundred expanded graft clones from which alpha-beta T cells came about two months after transplant.

The V and J ends lost 5 bases and 2 bases, in that order; junction bases with no gene match: 11. The germline V gene has CDR1 SGHVS and CDR2 FQNEAQ. The CDR3 runs 16 residues. The library targeted TCRbeta and was prepared with unique molecular identifiers. In TCRdb, the PCR reads were re-called with MiXCR into one record per CDR3 protein. The sample includes approximately 230,000 distinct CDR3 sequences, 20% to 30% seen only once; the top ten take about 5%. This clonotype came up a few times. What it recognizes is unknown. The TCR was taken from a female patient aged 2-9 years who had a stem cell transplant for congenital amegakaryocytic thrombocytopenia, so the T cells may come from the graft donor. This chain uses TRBV7-8 with TRBJ2-5; 7 nucleotides agree with TRBD1. This specimen consisted of PBMCs, mostly from graft donor cells, obtained 360 days after TCRalphabeta/CD19-depleted stem cell transplant. This chain's CDR3 is CASSARIGTEQETQYF. The CDR3, as DNA: TGTGCCAGCAGCGCCAGAATCGGGACAGAACAAGAGACCCAGTACTTC. The entire variable domain, with the rest obtained from reference TRBV7-8 and TRBJ2-5, is as follows: GAGVSQSPRYKVAKRGQDVALRCDPISGHVSLFWYQQALGQGPEFLTYFQNEAQLDKSGLPSDRFFAERPEGSVSTLKIQRTQQEDSAVYLCASSARIGTEQETQYFGPGTRLLVL.